These 4 T cell receptor beta chains share one sample of origin, sequenced in a study of blood T cell repertoires in COVID-19. Data came from immunoSEQ multiplex PCR; TCRdb stores just in-frame clones and leaves some out. Of fewer than 90,000 clones listed, 80% are singletons. Material: peripheral blood. The receptors were gathered from a woman of 80 years or more with acute or convalescent COVID-19.

This sequence joins TRBV9 and TRBJ2-1; 11 bases match TRBD2. The CDR3 extends over 15 amino acids. V was pared by 1 base and J by 7 bases, with 4 bases of the junction left unmatched. CDR1 is SGDLS and CDR2 is YYNGEE in the germline V gene. The CDR3: CASSVTSGSWNEQFF. CDR3 in DNA: TGTGCCAGCAGCGTAACTAGCGGGAGTTGGAATGAGCAGTTCTTC.

The chain has TRBV5-1 and TRBJ2-2, with 13 bases lining up with TRBD2. This CDR3 is 15 amino acids long. Germline assignment: CDR1 SGHRS and CDR2 YFSETQ. The V and J ends lost 3 bases and 4 bases, in that order; junction bases with no gene match: 0. This CDR3 is CASSWTSGSTGELFF. CDR3 coding DNA: TGCGCCAGCAGCTGGACTAGCGGGAGCACCGGGGAGCTGTTTTTT.

V usage is TRBV6-7 and J usage is TRBJ2-3, with D maybe TRBD1 (5 bases). TRBV6-7 carries the ORF label, with uncertain function. Deletions cut 2 bases from V and 1 base from J, with 13 bases between. The CDR3 spans 16 residues. The CDR3 DNA is TGTGCCAGCAGTTACATCGGCAGGGAAGGCACAGATACGCAGTATTTT. Amino acids: CASSYIGREGTDTQYF.

The genes are TRBV12-3 or TRBV12-4 and TRBJ2-7, with 9 bases identical to TRBD1. The length of the CDR3 is 13 residues. After removal of 6 bases from V and 3 bases from J, the junction contained 3 bases not matched to a gene. The CDR3 here is CASRDRGNYEQYF. The CDR3 bases are TGTGCCAGCAGGGACAGGGGAAACTACGAGCAGTACTTC.